This T cell receptor beta chain was sequenced in a study of T-cell memory formation after mild COVID-19. As concerns this clonotype: Its matching antigen is unknown.

This CDR3 contains 13 residues. Germline-derived CDR1 and CDR2 are SGHRS and YFSETQ. V shed 6 bases, J shed 8 bases, and the junction held 6 bases outside the gene matches. MiXCR, applied by TCRdb to the 5' RACE reads, yields one record per CDR3 protein. The sample carries about 260,000 distinct CDR3 sequences, approximately 15% recorded once. Findings and limits, study-wide: Pre-infection memory contained some responding clones, which suggested that cross-reactive memory had joined. Mainly CM and EM harbored the contracting CD4+ clones; mainly EMRA harbored the CD8+ ones. Balance between CD4 and CD8 was seen in clones contracting day 15 to 85, and a CD4+ lean was seen in later expanders.

This clonotype was sampled from a young man who had mild COVID-19 (a few samples of this study predate the infection). Cell type and time point are not known. The genes are TRBV5-1 and TRBJ2-1, with 9 nucleotides matching TRBD1. The sequencing sample was made of PBMCs or a T cell subset sorted from them (not recorded which). CDR3 amino acids: CASKQGAEDEQFF. Written as DNA, the CDR3 is TGCGCCAGCAAACAGGGGGCGGAAGATGAGCAGTTCTTC.